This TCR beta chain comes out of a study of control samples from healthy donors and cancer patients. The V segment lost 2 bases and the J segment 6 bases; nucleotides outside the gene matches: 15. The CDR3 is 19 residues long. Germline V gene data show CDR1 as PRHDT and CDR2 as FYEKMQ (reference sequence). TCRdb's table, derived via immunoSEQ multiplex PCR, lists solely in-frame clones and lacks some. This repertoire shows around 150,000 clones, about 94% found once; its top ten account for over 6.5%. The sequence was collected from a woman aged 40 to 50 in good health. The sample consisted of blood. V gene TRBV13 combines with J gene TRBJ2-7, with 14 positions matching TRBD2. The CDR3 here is CASSLLPRTSGRPPAEQYF. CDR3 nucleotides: TGTGCCAGCAGCTTACTACCTCGGACTAGCGGGAGGCCCCCGGCCGAGCAGTACTTC.